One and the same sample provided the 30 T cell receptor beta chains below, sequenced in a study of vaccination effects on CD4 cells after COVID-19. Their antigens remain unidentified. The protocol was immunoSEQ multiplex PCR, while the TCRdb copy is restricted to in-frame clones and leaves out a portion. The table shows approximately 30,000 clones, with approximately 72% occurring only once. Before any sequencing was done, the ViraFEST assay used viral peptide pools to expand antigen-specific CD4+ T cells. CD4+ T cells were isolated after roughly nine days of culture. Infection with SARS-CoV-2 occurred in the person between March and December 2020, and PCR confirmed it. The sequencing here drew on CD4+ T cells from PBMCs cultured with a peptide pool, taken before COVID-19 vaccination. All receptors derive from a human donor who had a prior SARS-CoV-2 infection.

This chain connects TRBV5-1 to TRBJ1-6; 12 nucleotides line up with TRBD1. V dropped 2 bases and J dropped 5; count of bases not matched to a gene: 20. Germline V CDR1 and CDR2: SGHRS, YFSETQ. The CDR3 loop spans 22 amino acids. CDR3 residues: CASSFRDRGHFSPSLNNSPLHF. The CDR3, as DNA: TGCGCCAGCAGCTTCCGGGACAGGGGGCATTTTAGCCCATCCTTAAATAATTCACCCCTCCACTTT.

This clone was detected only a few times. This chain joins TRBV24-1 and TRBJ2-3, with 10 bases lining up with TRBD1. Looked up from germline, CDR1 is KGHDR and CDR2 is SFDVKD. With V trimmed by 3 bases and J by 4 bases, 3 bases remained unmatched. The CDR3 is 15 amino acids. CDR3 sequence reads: CATSDETGGADTQYF. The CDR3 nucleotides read TGTGCCACCAGTGATGAGACAGGGGGCGCAGATACGCAGTATTTT.

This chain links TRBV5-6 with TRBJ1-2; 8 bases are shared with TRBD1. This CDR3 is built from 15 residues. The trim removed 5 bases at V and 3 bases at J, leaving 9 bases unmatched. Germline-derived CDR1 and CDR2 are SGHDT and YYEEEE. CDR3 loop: CASSSNRQGYYGYTF. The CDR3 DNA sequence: TGTGCCAGCAGTAGCAACAGACAGGGGTACTATGGCTACACCTTC.

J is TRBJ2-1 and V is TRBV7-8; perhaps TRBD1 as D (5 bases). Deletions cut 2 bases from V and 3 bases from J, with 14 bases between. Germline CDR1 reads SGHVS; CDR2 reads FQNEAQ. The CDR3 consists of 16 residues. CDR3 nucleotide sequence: TGTGCCAGCAGCTTATCCCCCTTAAGGGGCTACAATGAGCAGTTCTTC. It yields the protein CASSLSPLRGYNEQFF.

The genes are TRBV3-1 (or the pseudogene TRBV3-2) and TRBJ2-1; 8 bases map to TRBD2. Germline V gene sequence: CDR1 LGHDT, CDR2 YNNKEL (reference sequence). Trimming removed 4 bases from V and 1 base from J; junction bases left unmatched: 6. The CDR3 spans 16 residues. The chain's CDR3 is CASSLRRGVSYNEQFF. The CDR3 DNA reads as TGTGCCAGCAGCCTCCGGCGGGGGGTGTCCTACAATGAGCAGTTCTTC.

The CDR3, as DNA: TGTGCCAGCAGCCACAACGGACACAAAGAGACCCAGTACTTC. This gives the protein CASSHNGHKETQYF. The chain recombines TRBV9 with TRBJ2-5; the D gene is possibly TRBD1 (5 bases). The CDR3 length is 14 residues. The germline gives CDR1 SGDLS, CDR2 YYNGEE. V dropped 4 bases and J dropped 3 bases, with 13 bases sitting between them.

The CDR3 DNA sequence: TGTGCCACCAGCAGAACGGACAGTTGGGAGACCCAGTACTTC. As protein: CATSRTDSWETQYF. J is TRBJ2-5 and V is TRBV15; D is perhaps TRBD1 (6 bases). The CDR3 spans 14 residues. V was trimmed by 2 bases and J by 5 bases, leaving 12 bases between them. Germline assignment: CDR1 LNHNV and CDR2 YYDKDF (reference sequence).

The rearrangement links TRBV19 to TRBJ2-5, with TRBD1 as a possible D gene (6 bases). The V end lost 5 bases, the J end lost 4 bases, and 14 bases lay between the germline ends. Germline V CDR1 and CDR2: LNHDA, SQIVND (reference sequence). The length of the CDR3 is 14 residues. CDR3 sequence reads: CASSPPGQSETQYF. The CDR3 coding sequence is TGTGCCAGTAGTCCTCCGGGACAATCAGAGACCCAGTACTTC.

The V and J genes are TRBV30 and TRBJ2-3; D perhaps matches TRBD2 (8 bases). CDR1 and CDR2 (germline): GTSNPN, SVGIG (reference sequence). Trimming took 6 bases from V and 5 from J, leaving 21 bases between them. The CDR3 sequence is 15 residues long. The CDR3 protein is CACPSGRGPGDTQYF. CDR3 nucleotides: TGTGCCTGTCCTTCCGGGAGGGGGCCGGGAGATACGCAGTATTTT.

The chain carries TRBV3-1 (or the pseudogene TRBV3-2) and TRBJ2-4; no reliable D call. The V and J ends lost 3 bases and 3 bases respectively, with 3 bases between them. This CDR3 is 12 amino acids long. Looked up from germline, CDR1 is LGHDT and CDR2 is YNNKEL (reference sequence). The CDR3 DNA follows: TGTGCCAGCAGCCACCTCAAAAACATTCAGTACTTC. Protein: CASSHLKNIQYF.

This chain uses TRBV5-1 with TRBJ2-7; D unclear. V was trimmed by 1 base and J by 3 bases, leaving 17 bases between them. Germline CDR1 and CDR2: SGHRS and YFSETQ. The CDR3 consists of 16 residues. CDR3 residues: CASSLSPSKDRYEQYF. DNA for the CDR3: TGCGCCAGCAGCTTGTCCCCTTCCAAAGATCGCTACGAGCAGTACTTC.

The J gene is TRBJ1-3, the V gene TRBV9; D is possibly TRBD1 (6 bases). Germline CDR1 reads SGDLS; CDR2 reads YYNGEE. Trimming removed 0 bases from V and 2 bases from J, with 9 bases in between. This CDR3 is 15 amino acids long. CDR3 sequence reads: CASSVAQGPGNTIYF. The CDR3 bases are TGTGCCAGCAGCGTAGCACAGGGCCCTGGAAACACCATATATTTT.

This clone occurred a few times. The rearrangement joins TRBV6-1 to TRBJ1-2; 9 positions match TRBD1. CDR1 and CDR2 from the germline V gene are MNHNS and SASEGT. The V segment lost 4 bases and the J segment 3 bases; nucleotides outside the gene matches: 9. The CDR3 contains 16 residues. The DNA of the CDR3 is TGTGCCAGCAGTGTGGGGACAGGGCCCCTTTACTATGGCTACACCTTC. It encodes CASSVGTGPLYYGYTF.

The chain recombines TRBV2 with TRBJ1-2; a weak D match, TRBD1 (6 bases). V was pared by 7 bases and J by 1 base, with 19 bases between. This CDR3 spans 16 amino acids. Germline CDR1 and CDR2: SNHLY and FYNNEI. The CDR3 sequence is CASTAQGPEFNYGYTF. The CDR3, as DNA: TGTGCCAGCACCGCACAGGGCCCCGAATTTAACTATGGCTACACCTTC.

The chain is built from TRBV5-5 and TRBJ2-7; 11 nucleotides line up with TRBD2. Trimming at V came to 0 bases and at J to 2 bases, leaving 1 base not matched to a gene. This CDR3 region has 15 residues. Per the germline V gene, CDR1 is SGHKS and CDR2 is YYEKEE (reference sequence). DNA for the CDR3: TGTGCCAGCAGCTTGGTAGCGGGGGGGCCCTACGAGCAGTACTTC. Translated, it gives CASSLVAGGPYEQYF. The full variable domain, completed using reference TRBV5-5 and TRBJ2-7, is DAGVTQSPTHLIKTRGQQVTLRCSPISGHKSVSWYQQVLGQGPQFIFQYYEKEERGRGNFPDRFSARQFPNYSSELNVNALLLGDSALYLCASSLVAGGPYEQYFGPGTRLTVT.

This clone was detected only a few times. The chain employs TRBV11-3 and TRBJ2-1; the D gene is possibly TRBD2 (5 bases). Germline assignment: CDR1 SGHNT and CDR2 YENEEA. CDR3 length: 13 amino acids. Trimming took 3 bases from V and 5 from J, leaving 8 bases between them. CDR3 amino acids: CASSFKRNNEQFF. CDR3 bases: TGTGCCAGCAGCTTCAAGCGGAACAATGAGCAGTTCTTC. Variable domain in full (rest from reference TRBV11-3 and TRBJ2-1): EAGVVQSPRYKIIEKKQPVAFWCNPISGHNTLYWYLQNLGQGPELLIRYENEEAVDDSQLPKDRFSAERLKGVDSTLKIQPAELGDSAVYLCASSFKRNNEQFFGPGTRLTVL.

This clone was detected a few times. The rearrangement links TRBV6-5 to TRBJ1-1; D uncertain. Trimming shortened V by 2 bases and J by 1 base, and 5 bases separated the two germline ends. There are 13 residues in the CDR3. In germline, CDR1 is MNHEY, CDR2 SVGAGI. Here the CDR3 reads CASSYDGNTEAFF. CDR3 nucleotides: TGTGCCAGCAGTTACGATGGGAACACTGAAGCTTTCTTT.

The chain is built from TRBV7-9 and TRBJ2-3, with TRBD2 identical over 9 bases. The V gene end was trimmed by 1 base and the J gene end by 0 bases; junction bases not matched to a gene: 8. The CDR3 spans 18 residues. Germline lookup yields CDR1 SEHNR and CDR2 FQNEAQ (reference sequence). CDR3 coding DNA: TGTGCCAGCAGCTTAGGGATTAGCGGGAGTGGGAGCACAGATACGCAGTATTTT. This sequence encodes CASSLGISGSGSTDTQYF.

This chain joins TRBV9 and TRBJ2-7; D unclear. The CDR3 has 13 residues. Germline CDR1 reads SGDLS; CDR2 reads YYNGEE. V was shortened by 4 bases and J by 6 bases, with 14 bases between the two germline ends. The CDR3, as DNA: TGTGCCAGCAGCCGTAGGGCTTGGAGCGAGCAGTACTTC. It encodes CASSRRAWSEQYF.

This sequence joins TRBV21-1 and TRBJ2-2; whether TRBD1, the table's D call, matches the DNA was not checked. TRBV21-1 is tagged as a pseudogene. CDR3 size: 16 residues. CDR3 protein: CASSVQGAVGTGELFF. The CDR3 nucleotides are TGTGCCAGCAGCGTACAGGGGGCCGTTGGCACCGGGGAGCTGTTTTTT.

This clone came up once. The CDR3 DNA follows: TGCGCCAGCAGCCAGGGGGCCGGTTCGTACCAAGAGACCCAGTACTTC. As protein: CASSQGAGSYQETQYF. The genes are TRBV4-1 and TRBJ2-5; D perhaps matches TRBD1 (6 bases). This CDR3 region has 16 residues. Trimming took off 3 bases at V and 0 bases at J, with 14 bases between the two ends. The germline V gene encodes CDR1 MGHRA and CDR2 YSYEKL.

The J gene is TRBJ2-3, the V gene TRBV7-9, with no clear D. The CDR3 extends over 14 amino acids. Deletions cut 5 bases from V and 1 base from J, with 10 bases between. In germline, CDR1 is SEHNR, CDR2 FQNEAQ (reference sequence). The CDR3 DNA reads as TGTGCCAGCAGCCTCCAAATGGGCACAGATACGCAGTATTTT. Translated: CASSLQMGTDTQYF. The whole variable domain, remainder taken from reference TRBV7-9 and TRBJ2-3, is DTGVSQNPRHKITKRGQNVTFRCDPISEHNRLYWYRQTLGQGPEFLTYFQNEAQLEKSRLLSDRFSAERPKGSFSTLEIQRTEQGDSAMYLCASSLQMGTDTQYFGPGTRLTVL.

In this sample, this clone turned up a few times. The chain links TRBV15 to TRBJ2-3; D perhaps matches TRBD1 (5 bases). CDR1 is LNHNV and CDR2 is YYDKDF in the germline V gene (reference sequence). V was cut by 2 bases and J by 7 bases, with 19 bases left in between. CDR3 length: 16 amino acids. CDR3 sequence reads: CATSRRTKGFRNTQYF. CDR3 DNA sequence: TGTGCCACCAGCAGACGTACTAAGGGGTTCCGGAATACGCAGTATTTT.

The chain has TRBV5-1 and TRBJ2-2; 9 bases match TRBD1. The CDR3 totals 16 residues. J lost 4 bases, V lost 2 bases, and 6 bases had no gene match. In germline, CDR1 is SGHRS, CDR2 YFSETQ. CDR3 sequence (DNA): TGCGCCAGCAGCTTCCAACAGGGGGCGAGCACCGGGGAGCTGTTTTTT. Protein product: CASSFQQGASTGELFF.

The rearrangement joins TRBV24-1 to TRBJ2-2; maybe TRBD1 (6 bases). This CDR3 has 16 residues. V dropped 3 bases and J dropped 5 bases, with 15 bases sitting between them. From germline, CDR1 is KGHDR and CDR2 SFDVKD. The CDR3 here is CATSDHSRGTTGELFF. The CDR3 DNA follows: TGTGCCACCAGTGATCATTCCAGGGGTACTACCGGGGAGCTGTTTTTT.

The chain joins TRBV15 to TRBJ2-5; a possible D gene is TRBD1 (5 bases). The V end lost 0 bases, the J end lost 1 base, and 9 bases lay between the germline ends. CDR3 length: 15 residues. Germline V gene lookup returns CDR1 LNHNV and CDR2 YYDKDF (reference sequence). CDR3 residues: CATSRDRQTQETQYF. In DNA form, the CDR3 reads TGTGCCACCAGCAGAGACCGACAGACCCAAGAGACCCAGTACTTC.

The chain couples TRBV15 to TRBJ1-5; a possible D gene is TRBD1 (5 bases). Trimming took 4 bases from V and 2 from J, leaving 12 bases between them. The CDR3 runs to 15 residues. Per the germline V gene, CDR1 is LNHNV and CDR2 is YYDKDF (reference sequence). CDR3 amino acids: CATSTDEQGNQPQHF. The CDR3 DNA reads TGTGCCACCAGCACCGACGAACAGGGCAATCAGCCCCAGCATTTT.

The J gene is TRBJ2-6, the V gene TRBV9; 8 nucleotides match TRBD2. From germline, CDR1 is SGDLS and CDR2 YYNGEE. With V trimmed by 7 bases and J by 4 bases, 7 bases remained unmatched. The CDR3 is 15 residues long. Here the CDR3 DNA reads TGTGCCAGCGCGCCCGGGGGGGCGGGGGCCAACGTCCTGACTTTC. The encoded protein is CASAPGGAGANVLTF.

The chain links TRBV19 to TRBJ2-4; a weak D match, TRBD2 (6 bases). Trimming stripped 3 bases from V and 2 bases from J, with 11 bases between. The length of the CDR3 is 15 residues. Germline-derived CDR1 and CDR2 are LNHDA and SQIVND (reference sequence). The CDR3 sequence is CASSIGGPTKNIQYF. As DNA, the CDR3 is TGTGCCAGTAGTATTGGAGGGCCGACCAAAAACATTCAGTACTTC. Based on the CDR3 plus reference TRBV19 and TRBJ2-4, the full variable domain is DGGITQSPKYLFRKEGQNVTLSCEQNLNHDAMYWYRQDPGQGLRLIYYSQIVNDFQKGDIAEGYSVSREKKESFPLTVTSAQKNPTAFYLCASSIGGPTKNIQYFGAGTRLSVL.

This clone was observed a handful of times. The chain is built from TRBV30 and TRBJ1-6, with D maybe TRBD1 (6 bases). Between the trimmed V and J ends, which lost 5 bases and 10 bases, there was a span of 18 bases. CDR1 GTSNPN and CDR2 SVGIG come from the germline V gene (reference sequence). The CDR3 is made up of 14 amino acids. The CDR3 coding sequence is TGTGCCTGGCAGGGGTCCGTATCATTATCACCCCTCCACTTT. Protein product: CAWQGSVSLSPLHF.